These 19 T cell receptor beta chains originate from one sample sequenced in a study of molecular identifiers for immune sequencing clone quantification. TCRdb independently ran MiXCR on the PCR reads; one entry per CDR3 protein. The profile covers over 65,000 distinct CDR3 sequences, with around a quarter appearing a single time and approximately 0.78% taken by the ten largest. The sequenced sample consisted of naive CD8+ T cells from blood, with Jurkat cell RNA spiked in. This sample's subset: FACS-sorted CD8+CD4-CCR7+CD45RA+ naive T cells. The source is a human donor in good health. Some libraries in this study had Jurkat cell RNA spiked in.

The gene calls are TRBV9 and TRBJ2-3; tentatively, D is TRBD2 (7 bases). Germline CDR1 and CDR2: SGDLS and YYNGEE. The CDR3 consists of 17 residues. V lost 3 bases to trimming and J lost 2 bases, with 19 bases between them. In DNA form, the CDR3 reads TGTGCCAGCAGCGCGGGGACGGGAGGACAGACCACAGATACGCAGTATTTT. Translation: CASSAGTGGQTTDTQYF.

This clonotype has ten or more counts. This sequence joins TRBV15 and TRBJ1-5, with D tentatively TRBD1 (5 bases). The V gene lost 4 bases and the J gene lost 5 bases, with 12 bases spanning the gap. Germline loops: CDR1 LNHNV, CDR2 YYDKDF (reference sequence). The CDR3 loop spans 14 amino acids. The CDR3 bases are TGTGCCACCAGCACTGCCGTGGGGCATCAGCCCCAGCATTTT. Translation gives CATSTAVGHQPQHF.

Only a few counts were recorded for this clonotype. This sequence joins TRBV7-6 and TRBJ1-6; D ambiguous. V was cut by 1 base and J by 2 bases, with 6 bases left in between. CDR3 length equals 15 residues. Germline CDR1 reads SGHVS; CDR2 reads FNYEAQ. CDR3 bases: TGTGCCAGCAGCTTAGGGCGGGCCTATAATTCACCCCTCCACTTT. Protein sequence: CASSLGRAYNSPLHF. The entire variable domain, with the rest obtained from reference TRBV7-6 and TRBJ1-6, is as follows: GAGVSQSPRYKVTKRGQDVALRCDPISGHVSLYWYRQALGQGPEFLTYFNYEAQQDKSGLPNDRFSAERPEGSISTLTIQRTEQRDSAMYRCASSLGRAYNSPLHFGNGTRLTVT.

The gene calls are TRBV28 and TRBJ2-7; no firm D call. V was clipped by 5 bases and J by 1 base, with 9 bases between them. Germline V CDR1 and CDR2: MDHEN, SYDVKM. The CDR3 is 13 amino acids. The CDR3 region is CASSINRSYEQYF. DNA for the CDR3: TGTGCCAGCAGTATAAATCGTTCCTACGAGCAGTACTTC.

As regards this clonotype: A single base separates this from a much larger clone, so it may be a read error. V is TRBV5-3 and J is TRBJ2-7; the match to TRBD1 covers 11 bases. TRBV5-3 is given ORF status, its function remaining uncertain. Unmatched junction bases numbered 11, after V lost 8 bases and J lost 1 base. The CDR3 spans 16 residues. CDR3 region: CASGSPGQGESYEQYF. For the CDR3, the DNA is TGTGCCAGCGGCAGCCCGGGACAGGGGGAGTCCTACGAGCAGTACTTC.

This clonotype was observed many times. The chain joins TRBV13 to TRBJ2-7; 7 bases agree with TRBD2. The germline V gene has CDR1 PRHDT and CDR2 FYEKMQ (reference sequence). With 0 bases clipped from V and 7 bases from J, the junction kept 9 bases outside the gene matches. CDR3 length: 15 residues. The CDR3 here is CASSLGPGGRAEQYF. The CDR3 DNA is TGTGCCAGCAGCTTAGGTCCGGGAGGAAGGGCAGAGCAGTACTTC.

This clonotype was seen only a few times. The chain combines TRBV20-1 with TRBJ2-5, with a tentative D call TRBD1 (8 bases). The CDR3 spans 17 residues. CDR1 is DFQATT, CDR2 SNEGSKA, per germline (reference sequence). Trimming took off 4 bases at V and 1 base at J, with 22 bases between the two ends. CDR3 nucleotides: TGCAGTGCTACAAACTGGGGGGGACAGGACCTCCAAGAGACCCAGTACTTC. Encoded protein: CSATNWGGQDLQETQYF.

The chain employs TRBV19 and TRBJ2-7; 9 bases map to TRBD1. From germline, CDR1 is LNHDA and CDR2 SQIVND (reference sequence). This CDR3 spans 16 amino acids. V lost 3 bases to trimming and J lost 2 bases; unmatched junction nucleotides: 8. The CDR3 sequence: CASSIPTGTGTYEQYF. CDR3 DNA sequence: TGTGCCAGTAGTATTCCGACCGGGACAGGGACCTACGAGCAGTACTTC. Using reference TRBV19 and TRBJ2-7 for the parts outside the CDR3, the full variable domain is DGGITQSPKYLFRKEGQNVTLSCEQNLNHDAMYWYRQDPGQGLRLIYYSQIVNDFQKGDIAEGYSVSREKKESFPLTVTSAQKNPTAFYLCASSIPTGTGTYEQYFGPGTRLTVT.

This clonotype appeared many times. The chain recombines TRBV30 with TRBJ1-2, with no clear D. Germline CDR1 is GTSNPN and CDR2 is SVGIG (reference sequence). V was shortened by 0 bases and J by 0 bases, with 5 bases between the two germline ends. The CDR3 length is 13 residues. The CDR3 spells CAWSVTTNYGYTF. The CDR3 coding sequence is TGTGCCTGGAGTGTAACGACTAACTATGGCTACACCTTC.

This clonotype was counted at least ten times. The V and J genes are TRBV5-4 and TRBJ2-1; 9 bases map to TRBD1. This CDR3 is 14 amino acids long. Trimming took 4 bases from V and 12 from J; bases not matched to a gene: 11. The germline V gene has CDR1 SGHNT and CDR2 YYREEE (reference sequence). CDR3 DNA: TGTGCCAGCAGCATCCGATACAGGGGGCGCGGGCAGTTCTTC. Protein product: CASSIRYRGRGQFF. Full variable domain (rest looked up from reference TRBV5-4 and TRBJ2-1): ETGVTQSPTHLIKTRGQQVTLRCSSQSGHNTVSWYQQALGQGPQFIFQYYREEENGRGNFPPRFSGLQFPNYSSELNVNALELDDSALYLCASSIRYRGRGQFFGPGTRLTVL.

The chain combines TRBV20-1 with TRBJ2-1, with 12 bases lining up with TRBD2. This CDR3 spans 14 amino acids. J gave up 7 bases and V 3 bases, and 4 bases lay outside the gene matches. Germline CDR1 DFQATT, CDR2 SNEGSKA (reference sequence). CDR3 in amino acids: CSASRLAGGNEQFF. The CDR3 nucleotides read TGCAGTGCTAGTCGCCTAGCGGGAGGGAATGAGCAGTTCTTC.

With respect to this clonotype: A much larger clone sits a single nucleotide away, making a read error possible. This chain links TRBV9 with TRBJ2-2, with D possibly being TRBD1 (5 bases). The V gene lost 4 bases and the J gene lost 6 bases, with 16 bases spanning the gap. This CDR3 is 15 amino acids long. CDR1 and CDR2 from the germline V gene are SGDLS and YYNGEE. The CDR3 region is CASSPEEHRPGELFF. CDR3 in DNA: TGTGCCAGCAGCCCCGAAGAACACAGGCCCGGGGAGCTGTTTTTT.

This clonotype has more than one count but fewer than ten. The chain recombines TRBV28 with TRBJ1-2; tentatively, D is TRBD1 (5 bases). V was trimmed by 7 bases and J by 0 bases, leaving 15 bases between them. This CDR3 spans 15 amino acids. CDR1 and CDR2 from the germline V gene are MDHEN and SYDVKM. The CDR3 bases are TGTGCCAGCAACAAGGAGGCAGGGACTAACTATGGCTACACCTTC. Translating gives CASNKEAGTNYGYTF.

The chain links TRBV20-1 to TRBJ2-1; weak D call: TRBD1 (6 bases). The CDR3 extends over 14 amino acids. V lost 5 bases to trimming and J lost 0 bases, with 11 bases between them. Germline V gives CDR1 DFQATT, CDR2 SNEGSKA (reference sequence). The CDR3 nucleotides read TGCAGTGCTGGCGGACAGCACTCCTACAATGAGCAGTTCTTC. This encodes CSAGGQHSYNEQFF.

The genes are TRBV29-1 and TRBJ2-7, with TRBD2 matching 7 bases. V dropped 6 bases and J dropped 0; count of bases not matched to a gene: 5. Germline CDR1 reads SQVTM; CDR2 reads ANQGSEA. This CDR3 region has 13 residues. The CDR3 here is CSVNSGASYEQYF. As DNA, the CDR3 is TGCAGCGTCAACAGCGGGGCCTCCTACGAGCAGTACTTC.

A remark on this clonotype: Being one base from a much bigger clone, this may be a read error. The chain joins TRBV7-9 to TRBJ2-2; 7 bases agree with TRBD2. This CDR3 has 15 amino acids. V was clipped by 5 bases and J by 3 bases; unmatched bases: 6. Germline V gives CDR1 SEHNR, CDR2 FQNEAQ (reference sequence). The CDR3 bases are TGTGCCAGCAGCCACCCCGCGGGGGACACCGGGGAGCTGTTTTTT. It specifies CASSHPAGDTGELFF.

The CDR3 loop reads CASSVVVPPGQGNRGNQPQHF. The CDR3 nucleotides read TGTGCCAGCAGCGTAGTAGTACCACCGGGACAGGGGAATAGGGGCAATCAGCCCCAGCATTTT. The J gene is TRBJ1-5, the V gene TRBV9; 10 nucleotides match TRBD1. The CDR3 extends over 21 amino acids. V dropped 0 bases and J dropped 2; count of bases not matched to a gene: 17. CDR1 and CDR2 (germline): SGDLS, YYNGEE.

There are a few counts of this clonotype. A much larger clone is a single base away; this may be a read error. The rearrangement uses TRBV6-5 and TRBJ1-5, with D hard to call. CDR1 is MNHEY, CDR2 SVGAGI, per germline. The CDR3 is made up of 13 amino acids. Trimming stripped 0 bases from V and 5 bases from J, with 5 bases between. The CDR3 region has the DNA TGTGCCAGCAGTTACTCGCTAGATCAGCCCCAGCATTTT. Protein: CASSYSLDQPQHF.

The chain combines TRBV7-9 with TRBJ2-1; no clear D. The V end lost 0 bases, the J end lost 8 bases, and 8 bases lay between the germline ends. CDR3 length: 13 amino acids. Germline assignment: CDR1 SEHNR and CDR2 FQNEAQ (reference sequence). Here the CDR3 DNA reads TGTGCCAGCAGCTTAGCAACTTGGGATGAGCAGTTCTTC. Translation gives CASSLATWDEQFF.